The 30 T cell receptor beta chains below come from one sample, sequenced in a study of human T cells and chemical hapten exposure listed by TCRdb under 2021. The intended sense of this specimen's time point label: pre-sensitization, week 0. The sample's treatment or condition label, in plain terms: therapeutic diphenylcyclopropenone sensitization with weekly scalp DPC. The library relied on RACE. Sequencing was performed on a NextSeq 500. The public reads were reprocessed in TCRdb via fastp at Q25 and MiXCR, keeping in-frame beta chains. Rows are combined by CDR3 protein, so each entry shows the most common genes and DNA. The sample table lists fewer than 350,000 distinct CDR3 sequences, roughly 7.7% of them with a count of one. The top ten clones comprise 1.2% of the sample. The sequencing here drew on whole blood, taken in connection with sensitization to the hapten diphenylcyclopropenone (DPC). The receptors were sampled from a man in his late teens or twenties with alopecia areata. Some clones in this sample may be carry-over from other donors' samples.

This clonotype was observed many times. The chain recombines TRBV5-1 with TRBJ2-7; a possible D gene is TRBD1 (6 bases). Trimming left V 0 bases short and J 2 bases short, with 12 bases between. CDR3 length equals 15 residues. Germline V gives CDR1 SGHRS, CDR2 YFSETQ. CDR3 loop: CASSLEGQGPYEQYF. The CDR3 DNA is TGCGCCAGCAGCTTGGAGGGGCAGGGGCCCTACGAGCAGTACTTC. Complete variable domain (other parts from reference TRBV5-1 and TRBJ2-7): KAGVTQTPRYLIKTRGQQVTLSCSPISGHRSVSWYQQTPGQGLQFLFEYFSETQRNKGNFPGRFSGRQFSNSRSEMNVSTLELGDSALYLCASSLEGQGPYEQYFGPGTRLTVT.

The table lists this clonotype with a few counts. The CDR3 loop is CASSSLRGTNTGELFF. The CDR3 DNA is TGTGCCAGCAGTTCTCTCCGGGGGACTAACACCGGGGAGCTGTTTTTT. J is TRBJ2-2 and V is TRBV2; D perhaps matches TRBD2 (6 bases). Germline CDR1 SNHLY, CDR2 FYNNEI. This CDR3 has 16 amino acids. Trimming shortened V by 5 bases and J by 2 bases, and 15 bases separated the two germline ends.

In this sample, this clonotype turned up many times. The CDR3: CASSTLTGHSEAFF. As DNA, the CDR3 is TGTGCCAGCAGCACGCTCACAGGGCATTCTGAAGCTTTCTTT. V is TRBV7-9 and J is TRBJ1-1, with D perhaps matching TRBD1 (6 bases). The CDR3 consists of 14 residues. Per the germline V gene, CDR1 is SEHNR and CDR2 is FQNEAQ (reference sequence). V was clipped by 5 bases and J by 6 bases, with 16 bases between them.

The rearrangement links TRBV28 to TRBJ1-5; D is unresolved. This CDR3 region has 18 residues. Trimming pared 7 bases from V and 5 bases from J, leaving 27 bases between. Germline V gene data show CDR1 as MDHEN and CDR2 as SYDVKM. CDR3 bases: TGTGCCAGCACGGAACGGCGGCGAAGGCAGAGTATCGATCAGCCCCAGCATTTT. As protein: CASTERRRRQSIDQPQHF.

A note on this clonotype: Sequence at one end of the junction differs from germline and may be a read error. The CDR3 reads CASSELKGQKF. The CDR3 coding sequence is TGTGCCAGCAGTGAATTGAAGGGACAGAAATTC. V is TRBV2 and J is TRBJ2-7, with 7 nucleotides matching TRBD1. This CDR3 comprises 11 residues. CDR1 and CDR2 (germline): SNHLY, FYNNEI.

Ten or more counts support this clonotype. As DNA, the CDR3 is TGTGCCAGCAGCTTAGGATGGACCACTGAAGCTTTCTTT. Protein: CASSLGWTTEAFF. This rearrangement joins TRBV7-2 to TRBJ1-1; D unclear. The CDR3 sequence is 13 residues long. In germline, CDR1 is SGHTA, CDR2 FQGNSA. V shed 1 base and J shed 4 bases, with 7 bases lying between them.

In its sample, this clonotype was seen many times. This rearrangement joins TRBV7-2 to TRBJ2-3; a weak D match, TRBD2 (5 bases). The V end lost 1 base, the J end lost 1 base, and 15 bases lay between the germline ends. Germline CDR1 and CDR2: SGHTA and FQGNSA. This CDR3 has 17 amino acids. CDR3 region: CASSLGRRRDGTDTQYF. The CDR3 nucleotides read TGTGCCAGCAGCTTAGGACGTCGCCGGGATGGCACAGATACGCAGTATTTT.

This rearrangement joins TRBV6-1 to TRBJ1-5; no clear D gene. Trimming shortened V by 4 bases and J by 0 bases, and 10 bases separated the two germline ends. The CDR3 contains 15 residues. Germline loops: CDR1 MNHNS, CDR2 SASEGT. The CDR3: CASSVRHDSNQPQHF. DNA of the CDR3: TGTGCCAGCAGTGTCCGACACGATAGCAATCAGCCCCAGCATTTT.

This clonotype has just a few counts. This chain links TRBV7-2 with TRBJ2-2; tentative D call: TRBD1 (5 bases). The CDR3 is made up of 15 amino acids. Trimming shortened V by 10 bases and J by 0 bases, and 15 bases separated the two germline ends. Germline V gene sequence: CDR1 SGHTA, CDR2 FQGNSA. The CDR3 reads CATREQPTNTGELFF. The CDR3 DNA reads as TGTGCCACCAGGGAACAGCCTACGAACACCGGGGAGCTGTTTTTT.

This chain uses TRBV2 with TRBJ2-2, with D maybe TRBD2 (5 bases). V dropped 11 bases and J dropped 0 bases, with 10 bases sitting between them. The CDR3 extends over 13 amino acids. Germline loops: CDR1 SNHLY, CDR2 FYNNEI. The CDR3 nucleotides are TGTGCCGGTCCGGGATCGAACACCGGGGAGCTGTTTTTT. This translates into CAGPGSNTGELFF.

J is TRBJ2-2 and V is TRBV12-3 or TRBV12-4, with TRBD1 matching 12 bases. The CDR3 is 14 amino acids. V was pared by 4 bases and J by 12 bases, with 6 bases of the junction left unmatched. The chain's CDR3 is CASSSGTGGDKLFF. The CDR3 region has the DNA TGTGCCAGCAGTTCCGGGACAGGGGGCGATAAGCTGTTTTTT.

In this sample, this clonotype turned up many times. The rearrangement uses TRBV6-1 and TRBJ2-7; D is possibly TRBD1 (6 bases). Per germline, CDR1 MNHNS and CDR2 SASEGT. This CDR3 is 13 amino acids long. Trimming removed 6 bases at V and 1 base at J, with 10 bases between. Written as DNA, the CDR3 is TGTGCCAGCAGAACCGACAGGTCCTACGAGCAGTACTTC. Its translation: CASRTDRSYEQYF.

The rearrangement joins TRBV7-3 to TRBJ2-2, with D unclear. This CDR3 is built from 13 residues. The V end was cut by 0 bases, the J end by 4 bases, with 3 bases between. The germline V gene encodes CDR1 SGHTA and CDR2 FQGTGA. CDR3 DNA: TGTGCCAGCAGCTTAACTCTCACCGGGGAGCTGTTTTTT. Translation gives CASSLTLTGELFF.

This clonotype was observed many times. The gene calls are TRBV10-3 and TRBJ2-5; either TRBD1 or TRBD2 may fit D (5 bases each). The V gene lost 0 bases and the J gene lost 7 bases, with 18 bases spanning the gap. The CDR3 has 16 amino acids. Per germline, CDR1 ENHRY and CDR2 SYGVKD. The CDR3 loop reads CAISESSGTLPGTQYF. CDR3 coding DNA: TGTGCCATCAGTGAGTCGTCAGGGACCCTACCCGGGACCCAGTACTTC.

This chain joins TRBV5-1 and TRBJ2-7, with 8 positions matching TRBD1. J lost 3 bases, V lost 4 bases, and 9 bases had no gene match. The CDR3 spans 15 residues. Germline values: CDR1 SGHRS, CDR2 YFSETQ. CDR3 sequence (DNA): TGCGCCAGCAGCCCAGGAATGGGACAGGTCTACGAGCAGTACTTC. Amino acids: CASSPGMGQVYEQYF.

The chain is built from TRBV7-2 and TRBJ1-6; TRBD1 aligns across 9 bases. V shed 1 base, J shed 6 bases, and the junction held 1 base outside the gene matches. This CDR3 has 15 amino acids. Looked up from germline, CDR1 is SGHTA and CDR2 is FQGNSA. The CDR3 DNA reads TGTGCCAGCAGCTTAGAACAGGGGGCTAATTCACCCCTCCACTTT. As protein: CASSLEQGANSPLHF.

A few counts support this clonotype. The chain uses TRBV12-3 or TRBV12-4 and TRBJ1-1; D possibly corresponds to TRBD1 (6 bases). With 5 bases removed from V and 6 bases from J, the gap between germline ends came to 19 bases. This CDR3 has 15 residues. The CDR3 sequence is CASSGDTGEYAEAFF. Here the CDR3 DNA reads TGTGCCAGCAGTGGGGACACCGGGGAGTACGCTGAAGCTTTCTTT.

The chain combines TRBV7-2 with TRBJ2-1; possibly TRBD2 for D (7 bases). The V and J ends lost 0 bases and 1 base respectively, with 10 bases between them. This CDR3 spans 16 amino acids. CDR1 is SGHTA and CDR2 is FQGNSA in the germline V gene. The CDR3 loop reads CASSLAGGPSYNEQFF. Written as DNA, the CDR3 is TGTGCCAGCAGCTTAGCGGGGGGGCCGTCCTACAATGAGCAGTTCTTC.

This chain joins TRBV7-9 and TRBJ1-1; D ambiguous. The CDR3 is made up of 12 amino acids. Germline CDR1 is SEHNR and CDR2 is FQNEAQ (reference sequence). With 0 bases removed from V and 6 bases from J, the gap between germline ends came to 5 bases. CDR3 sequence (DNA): TGTGCCAGCAGCTTAGCGGTGCCTGAAGCTTTCTTT. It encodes CASSLAVPEAFF.

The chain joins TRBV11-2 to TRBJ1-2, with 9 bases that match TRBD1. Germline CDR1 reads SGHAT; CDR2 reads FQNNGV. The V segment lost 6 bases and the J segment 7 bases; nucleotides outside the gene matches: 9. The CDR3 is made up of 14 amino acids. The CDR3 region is CASRGTQGALGYTF. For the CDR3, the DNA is TGTGCCAGCAGAGGAACACAGGGGGCGCTTGGCTACACCTTC.

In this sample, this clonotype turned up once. Here the CDR3 DNA reads TGTGCCAGCAGCCCCGACTACCAGGCAGATACGCAGTATTTT. Encoded protein: CASSPDYQADTQYF. The gene calls are TRBV7-2 and TRBJ2-3; TRBD2 is a possible D gene (5 bases). In germline, CDR1 is SGHTA, CDR2 FQGNSA. The CDR3 has 14 amino acids. V shed 5 bases and J shed 4 bases, with 13 bases lying between them.

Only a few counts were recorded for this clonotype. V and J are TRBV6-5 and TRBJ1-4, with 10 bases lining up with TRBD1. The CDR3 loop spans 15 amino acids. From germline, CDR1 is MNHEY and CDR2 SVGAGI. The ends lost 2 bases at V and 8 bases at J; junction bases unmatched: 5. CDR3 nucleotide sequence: TGTGCCAGCAGTTACCGAGGACAGGGGGGCGAAAAACTGTTTTTT. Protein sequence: CASSYRGQGGEKLFF.

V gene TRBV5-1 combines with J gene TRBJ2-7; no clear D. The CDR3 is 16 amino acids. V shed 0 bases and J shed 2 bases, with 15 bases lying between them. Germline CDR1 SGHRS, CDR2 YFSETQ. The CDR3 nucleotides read TGCGCCAGCAGCTTGGGTTCCAGGACCCGCGCCTACGAGCAGTACTTC. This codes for CASSLGSRTRAYEQYF.

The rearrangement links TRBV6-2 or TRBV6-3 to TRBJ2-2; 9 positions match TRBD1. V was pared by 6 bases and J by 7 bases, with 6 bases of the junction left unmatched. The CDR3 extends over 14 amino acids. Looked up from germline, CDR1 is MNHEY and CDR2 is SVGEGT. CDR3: CASSTGQGFGELFF. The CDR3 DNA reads TGTGCCAGCAGCACCGGACAGGGGTTCGGGGAGCTGTTTTTT.

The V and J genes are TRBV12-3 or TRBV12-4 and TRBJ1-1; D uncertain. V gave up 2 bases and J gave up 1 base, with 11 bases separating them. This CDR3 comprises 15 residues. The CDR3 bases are TGTGCCAGCAGTTTATTTGGACGGCAGAACACTGAAGCTTTCTTT. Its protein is CASSLFGRQNTEAFF.

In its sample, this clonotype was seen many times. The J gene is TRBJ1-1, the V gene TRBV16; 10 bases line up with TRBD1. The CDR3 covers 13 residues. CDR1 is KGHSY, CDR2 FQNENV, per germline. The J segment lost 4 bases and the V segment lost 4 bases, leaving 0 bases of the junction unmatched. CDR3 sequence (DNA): TGTGCCAGCAGCCGGACAGGGGGCACTGAAGCTTTCTTT. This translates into CASSRTGGTEAFF.

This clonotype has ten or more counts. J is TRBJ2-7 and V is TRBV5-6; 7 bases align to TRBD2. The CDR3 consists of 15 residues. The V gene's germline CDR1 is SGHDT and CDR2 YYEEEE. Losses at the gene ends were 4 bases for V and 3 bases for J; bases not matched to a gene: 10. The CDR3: CASSPWKRGSYEQYF. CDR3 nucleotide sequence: TGTGCCAGCAGCCCCTGGAAGCGGGGTAGCTACGAGCAGTACTTC.

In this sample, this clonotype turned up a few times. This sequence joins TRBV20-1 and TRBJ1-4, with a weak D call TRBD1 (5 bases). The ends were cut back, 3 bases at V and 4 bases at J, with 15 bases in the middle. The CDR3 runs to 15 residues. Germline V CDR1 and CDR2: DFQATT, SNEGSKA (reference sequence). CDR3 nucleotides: TGCAGTGCTAGGAAGGACGGGACCTATAATGAAAAACTGTTTTTT. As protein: CSARKDGTYNEKLFF.

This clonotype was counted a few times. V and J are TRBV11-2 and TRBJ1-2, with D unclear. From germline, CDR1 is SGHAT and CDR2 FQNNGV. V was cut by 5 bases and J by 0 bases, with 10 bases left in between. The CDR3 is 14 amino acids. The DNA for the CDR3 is TGTGCCAGCAGCGGAGACTCTTCTAACTATGGCTACACCTTC. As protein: CASSGDSSNYGYTF.

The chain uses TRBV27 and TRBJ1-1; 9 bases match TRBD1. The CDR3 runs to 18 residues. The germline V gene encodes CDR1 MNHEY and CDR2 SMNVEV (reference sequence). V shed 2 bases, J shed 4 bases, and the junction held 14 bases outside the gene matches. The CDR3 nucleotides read TGTGCCAGCAGTTTACAGTCGGGACAGGGCTTCGGGAGCACTGAAGCTTTCTTT. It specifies CASSLQSGQGFGSTEAFF.